This T cell receptor beta chain is drawn from a study of cytomegalovirus exposure and HLA in healthy donors. The wider study: Per a later analysis, the 666 first-cohort and 120 validation repertoires shared one platform. Findings and caveats of the study: In vitro testing confirmed three CMV-associated chains as specific for CMV antigens.

Points on this clone: Its antigen is not identified.

The data were produced by immunoSEQ multiplex PCR, yet TCRdb's version contains in-frame clones alone and is incomplete. The sample holds about 220,000 clones, 70% to 90% seen once. Trimming stripped 7 bases from V and 0 bases from J, with 7 bases between. Germline assignment: CDR1 LNHDA and CDR2 SQIVND (reference sequence). The CDR3 sequence is 13 residues long. This chain connects TRBV19 to TRBJ1-3; D is unresolved. The sequence was collected from a woman between 18 and 29 years old in good health and CMV-seronegative. Sequenced material: PBMCs. CDR3 in amino acids: CASTAVSGNTIYF. CDR3 coding DNA: TGTGCCAGTACTGCGGTCTCTGGAAACACCATATATTTT.